Listed here are 24 T cell receptor beta chains from one sample, sequenced in a study of regulatory T cells in long-lasting Graves disease. Investigators prepared the TCR beta libraries by applying iRepertoire HTBI primers and Arm-PCR of CDR3 regions. TCRdb ran MiXCR on the multiplex PCR reads and lists one entry per CDR3 protein. This table holds roughly 430,000 distinct CDR3 sequences, around 23% found once. Documented time point: persistent/refractory GD, antithyroid drugs over 5 years with positive TRAb. There was RNA extracted from PBMCs, and the TCR library was made from it. This specimen consisted of peripheral blood mononuclear cells (PBMCs), obtained when the disease was refractory, from a patient treated with antithyroid drugs. The receptors were gathered from a female donor with Graves disease.

The CDR3 DNA sequence: TGTGCCAGCAGGGCCCCTTGGACAGGGGGCGGCGAGCAGTACTTC. Amino acids: CASRAPWTGGGEQYF. The V gene is TRBV6-1, the J gene TRBJ2-7; 11 nucleotides line up with TRBD1. The germline gives CDR1 MNHNS, CDR2 SASEGT. This CDR3 comprises 15 residues. V lost 6 bases to trimming and J lost 6 bases; unmatched junction nucleotides: 10.

This clonotype was picked up many times. The V and J genes are TRBV6-5 and TRBJ1-2; a possible D gene is TRBD1 (5 bases). The CDR3 is 13 amino acids. Deletions cut 2 bases from V and 8 bases from J, with 12 bases between. The germline CDR1 and CDR2 sequences are MNHEY and SVGAGI. CDR3 sequence (DNA): TGTGCCAGCAGTTACCGAGGGGCGGAAGGCTACACCTTC. Its protein product is CASSYRGAEGYTF.

This clonotype was observed many times. The chain employs TRBV28 and TRBJ1-6; possible D gene TRBD1, 5 bases. Deletions cut 3 bases from V and 10 bases from J, with 13 bases between. Per the germline V gene, CDR1 is MDHEN and CDR2 is SYDVKM. The CDR3 has 14 residues. The chain's CDR3 is CASSFEGRWSPLHF. In nucleotides, the CDR3 is TGTGCCAGCAGTTTCGAGGGGCGCTGGTCACCCCTCCACTTT.

The genes are TRBV20-1 and TRBJ1-4, with TRBD1 matching 7 bases. Germline values: CDR1 DFQATT, CDR2 SNEGSKA (reference sequence). CDR3 length: 11 amino acids. The DNA for the CDR3 is TGCGGCGGGACAGTAACTGAAAAACTGTTTTTT. Its translation is CGGTVTEKLFF.

Only a few counts were recorded for this clonotype. This chain connects TRBV4-2 to TRBJ2-1; D perhaps matches TRBD1 (8 bases). Germline V gene lookup returns CDR1 LGHNA and CDR2 YNFKEQ. CDR3 length equals 17 residues. Trimming left V 2 bases short and J 9 bases short, with 23 bases between. The CDR3 reads CASSQPFTGGVFREQFF. The CDR3 DNA sequence: TGTGCCAGCAGCCAACCCTTTACAGGGGGGGTATTCCGTGAGCAGTTCTTC.

The table lists this clonotype with a few counts. The chain is built from TRBV6-1 and TRBJ1-2, with TRBD1 identical over 9 bases. V trimming: 5 bases; J trimming: 9 bases; junction bases outside the gene matches: 22. The CDR3 totals 18 residues. Germline V lookup: CDR1 MNHNS, CDR2 SASEGT. The CDR3 loop reads CASSPGWGQGRLVRSYTF. In DNA form, the CDR3 reads TGTGCCAGCAGTCCCGGTTGGGGACAGGGTAGATTGGTCAGGAGCTACACCTTC.

Many counts were recorded for this clonotype. The V gene is TRBV6-1, the J gene TRBJ2-2; possibly TRBD2 for D (6 bases). Per germline, CDR1 MNHNS and CDR2 SASEGT. This CDR3 comprises 18 residues. The V end was cut by 6 bases, the J end by 5 bases, with 25 bases between. CDR3 residues: CASSTNPLDWGVTGELFF. The CDR3 nucleotides read TGTGCCAGCAGCACGAACCCCCTGGACTGGGGGGTGACCGGGGAGCTGTTTTTT.

This clonotype was detected only a few times. The rearrangement links TRBV9 to TRBJ2-1, with D possibly matching TRBD1 (6 bases). This CDR3 is built from 17 residues. Germline V gives CDR1 SGDLS, CDR2 YYNGEE. Trimming shortened V by 0 bases and J by 5 bases, and 18 bases separated the two germline ends. The CDR3 DNA is TGTGCCAGCAGCGTAGCGCCACAGGGTCTTGCACACAATGAGCAGTTCTTC. It translates to CASSVAPQGLAHNEQFF.

The chain is built from TRBV4-1 and TRBJ2-2; 7 bases align to TRBD1. The CDR3 runs to 17 residues. The junction had 12 bases not matched to a gene; V was cut back by 8 bases and J by 0 bases. The germline V gene has CDR1 MGHRA and CDR2 YSYEKL. The CDR3 region has the DNA TGCGCCAGCGCGACTCTGTTTCAGGGGGCGAACACCGGGGAGCTGTTTTTT. Translated, it gives CASATLFQGANTGELFF.

This clonotype occurred many times. At one end, the junction sequence differs from germline, possibly due to a read error. The chain joins TRBV6-5 to TRBJ2-5, with 7 bases that match TRBD1. Germline V lookup: CDR1 MNHEY, CDR2 SVGAGI. CDR3 length: 15 amino acids. The CDR3 loop reads CASSHSSGQQETQYF. The CDR3 DNA follows: TGTGCCAGCAGTCACTCGTCGGGACAGCAAGAGACCCAGTACTTC.

V is TRBV5-1 and J is TRBJ2-1; D perhaps matches TRBD2 (5 bases). Germline values: CDR1 SGHRS, CDR2 YFSETQ. V lost 2 bases to trimming and J lost 5 bases, with 8 bases between them. The CDR3 is 13 residues long. The CDR3 reads CASSFEGNNEQFF. CDR3 coding DNA: TGCGCCAGCAGCTTTGAGGGAAACAATGAGCAGTTCTTC.

The rearrangement links TRBV3-1 to TRBJ2-7, with TRBD1 matching 9 bases. The CDR3 sequence is 18 residues long. The V and J ends lost 1 base and 4 bases, in that order; junction bases with no gene match: 14. Germline V gene sequence: CDR1 LGHDT, CDR2 YNNKEL (reference sequence). This chain's CDR3 is CASSQAPGQGKRMYEQYF. As DNA, the CDR3 is TGTGCCAGCAGCCAAGCACCGGGACAGGGTAAGAGAATGTACGAGCAGTACTTC.

This clonotype was seen at least ten times. The V and J genes are TRBV20-1 and TRBJ1-3; TRBD1 is a possible D gene (6 bases). Per germline, CDR1 DFQATT and CDR2 SNEGSKA (reference sequence). The V gene lost 5 bases and the J gene lost 2 bases, with 7 bases spanning the gap. The length of the CDR3 is 12 residues. The DNA for the CDR3 is TGCAGTGCTGAGGGGGCTGGAAACACCATATATTTT. Encoded protein: CSAEGAGNTIYF.

This clonotype was counted ten times or more. V gene TRBV28 combines with J gene TRBJ2-7; D ambiguous. The CDR3 totals 18 residues. The V end lost 2 bases, the J end lost 0 bases, and 20 bases lay between the germline ends. CDR1 is MDHEN, CDR2 SYDVKM, per germline. CDR3 bases: TGTGCCAGCAGTTTACTCGTGCCCGCCGTGGGCAACTCCTACGAGCAGTACTTC. It yields the protein CASSLLVPAVGNSYEQYF.

A remark on this clonotype: The junction shows a germline mismatch at one end, possibly a read error. The V gene is TRBV7-9, the J gene TRBJ1-4; 11 bases map to TRBD1. Germline CDR1 reads SEHNR; CDR2 reads FQNEAQ (reference sequence). CDR3 length equals 14 residues. CDR3: CASSRTGGDEKLFF. The DNA of the CDR3 is TGCGCCAGCAGCAGGACAGGGGGCGATGAAAAACTGTTTTTT.

The table lists this clonotype with a few counts. The chain recombines TRBV12-3 or TRBV12-4 with TRBJ2-1; 9 nucleotides agree with TRBD2. V shed 2 bases, J shed 9 bases, and the junction held 2 bases outside the gene matches. The CDR3 length is 13 residues. The CDR3 coding sequence is TGTGCCAGCAGTTTAAAGACTAGCGGTGAGCAGTTCTTC. As protein: CASSLKTSGEQFF.

This clonotype has only a few counts. The genes are TRBV19 and TRBJ1-1; 7 positions match TRBD1. With 11 bases clipped from V and 7 bases from J, the junction kept 10 bases outside the gene matches. CDR3 length equals 12 residues. The V gene's germline CDR1 is LNHDA and CDR2 SQIVND (reference sequence). In DNA form, the CDR3 reads TGTGCCTCTTCAGTCCGGGACAGTGAAGCTTTCTTT. Its translation is CASSVRDSEAFF.

This clonotype was seen a handful of times. The chain couples TRBV6-2 or TRBV6-3 to TRBJ1-5, with a possible D match to TRBD1 (6 bases). Germline-derived CDR1 and CDR2 are MNHEY and SVGEGT. This CDR3 is built from 14 residues. V lost 8 bases to trimming and J lost 2 bases, with 13 bases between them. The CDR3 sequence is CASRRGLGNQPQHF. The CDR3 bases are TGTGCCAGCCGGAGGGGGTTGGGCAATCAGCCCCAGCATTTT.

This clonotype was picked up a small number of times. V gene TRBV19 combines with J gene TRBJ2-2; D may be TRBD1 (5 bases). V lost 3 bases, J lost 6 bases, and 14 bases lay in between. The CDR3 totals 15 residues. Germline CDR1 LNHDA, CDR2 SQIVND (reference sequence). Here the CDR3 reads CASSMVQGLAGELFF. DNA for the CDR3: TGTGCCAGTAGTATGGTTCAGGGCCTCGCCGGGGAGCTGTTTTTT.

This clonotype was seen at least ten times. V and J are TRBV12-3 or TRBV12-4 and TRBJ2-7, with 13 bases that match TRBD2. This CDR3 has 16 residues. V dropped 5 bases and J dropped 0; count of bases not matched to a gene: 4. CDR3 sequence reads: CASSRTSGGLSYEQYF. The CDR3, as DNA: TGTGCCAGCAGTAGGACTAGCGGGGGACTCTCCTACGAGCAGTACTTC.

This clonotype came up a few times. The chain links TRBV14 to TRBJ1-2; the match to TRBD1 covers 7 bases. The junction had 11 bases not matched to a gene; V was cut back by 0 bases and J by 1 base. Germline values: CDR1 SGHDN, CDR2 FVKESK. The CDR3 length is 18 residues. This chain's CDR3 is CASSQEGSRTGNNYGYTF. The CDR3, as DNA: TGTGCCAGCAGCCAAGAAGGGTCCAGGACAGGAAATAACTATGGCTACACCTTC.

The rearrangement joins TRBV19 to TRBJ1-5; 7 nucleotides match TRBD1. Unmatched junction bases numbered 5, after V lost 3 bases and J lost 0 bases. CDR1 and CDR2 (germline): LNHDA, SQIVND (reference sequence). The CDR3 sequence is 16 residues long. Written as DNA, the CDR3 is TGTGCCAGTAGTATGTGGGACAGTTATAGCAATCAGCCCCAGCATTTT. Its translation is CASSMWDSYSNQPQHF.

This clonotype was counted once. A much larger clone lies a single base off, so this may be a read error. V gene TRBV5-1 combines with J gene TRBJ1-4, with D hard to call. Germline CDR1 SGHRS, CDR2 YFSETQ. Trimming shortened V by 0 bases and J by 7 bases, and 16 bases separated the two germline ends. The CDR3 contains 16 residues. CDR3 region: CASSLAAGGWSEKLFF. The DNA of the CDR3 is TGCGCCAGCAGCTTGGCGGCCGGTGGATGGAGTGAAAAACTGTTTTTT.

The chain carries TRBV12-3 or TRBV12-4 and TRBJ2-2; D uncertain. V dropped 2 bases and J dropped 1 base, with 5 bases sitting between them. The CDR3 covers 14 residues. As DNA, the CDR3 is TGTGCCAGCAGTTTATCGAAGAACACCGGGGAGCTGTTTTTT. Amino acid sequence: CASSLSKNTGELFF.